This T cell receptor beta chain is from a study of vaccination and CD4 T cells after COVID-19. Regarding treatment: approximately 10-day PBMC culture with coronavirus spike peptide pools or control peptides (ViraFEST assay). Points on this clonotype: The antigen remains undetermined.

The germline V gene has CDR1 MNHNS and CDR2 SASEGT. V lost 4 bases, J lost 3 bases, and 12 bases lay in between. CDR3 length: 14 amino acids. The Oncomine TCR Beta short-read assay was applied to DNA of cultured CD4+ T cells. In TCRdb, the PCR reads were re-called with MiXCR into one record per CDR3 protein. The repertoire has about 10,000 distinct CDR3 sequences, 70% to 75% of them found once; the top ten carry 7.5% to 9%. The gene calls are TRBV6-1 and TRBJ1-2; maybe TRBD1 (6 bases). Sequenced: CD4+ T cells from blood, cultured in vitro. This sequence was found in a human donor who had recovered from COVID-19. CDR3 sequence reads: CASSGDRPYYGYTF. CDR3 sequence (DNA): TGTGCCAGCAGTGGAGACAGGCCATACTATGGCTACACCTTC.